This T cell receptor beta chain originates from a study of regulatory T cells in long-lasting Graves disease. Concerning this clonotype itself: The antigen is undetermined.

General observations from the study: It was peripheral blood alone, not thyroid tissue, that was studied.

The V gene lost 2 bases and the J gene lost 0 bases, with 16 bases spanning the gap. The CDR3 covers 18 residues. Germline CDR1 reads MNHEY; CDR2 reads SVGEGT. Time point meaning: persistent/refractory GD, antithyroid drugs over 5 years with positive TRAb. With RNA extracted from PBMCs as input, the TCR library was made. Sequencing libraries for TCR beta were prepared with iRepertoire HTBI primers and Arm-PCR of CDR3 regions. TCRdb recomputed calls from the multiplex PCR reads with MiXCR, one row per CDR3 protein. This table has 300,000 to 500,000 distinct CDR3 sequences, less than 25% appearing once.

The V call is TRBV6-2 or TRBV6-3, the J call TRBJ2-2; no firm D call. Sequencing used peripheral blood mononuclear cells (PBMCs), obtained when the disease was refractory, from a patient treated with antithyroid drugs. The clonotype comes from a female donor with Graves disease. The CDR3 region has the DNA TGTGCCAGCAGTTACGGGCAGAGGACCTCCGCGAACACCGGGGAGCTGTTTTTT. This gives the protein CASSYGQRTSANTGELFF.